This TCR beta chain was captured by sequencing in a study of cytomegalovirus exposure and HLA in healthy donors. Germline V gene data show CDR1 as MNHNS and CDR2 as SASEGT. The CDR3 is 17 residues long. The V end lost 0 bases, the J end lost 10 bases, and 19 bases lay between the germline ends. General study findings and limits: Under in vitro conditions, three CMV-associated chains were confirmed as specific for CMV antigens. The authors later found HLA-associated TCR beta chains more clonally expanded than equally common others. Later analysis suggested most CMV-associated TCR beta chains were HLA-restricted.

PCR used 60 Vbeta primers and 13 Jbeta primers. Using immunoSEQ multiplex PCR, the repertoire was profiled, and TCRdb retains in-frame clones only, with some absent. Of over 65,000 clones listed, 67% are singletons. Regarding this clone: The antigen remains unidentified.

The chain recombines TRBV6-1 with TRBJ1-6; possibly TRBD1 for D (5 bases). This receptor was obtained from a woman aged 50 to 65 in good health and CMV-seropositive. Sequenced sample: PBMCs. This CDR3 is CASSEAPWRGDRSPLHF. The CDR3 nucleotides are TGTGCCAGCAGTGAAGCGCCTTGGAGGGGAGATCGGTCACCCCTCCACTTT.